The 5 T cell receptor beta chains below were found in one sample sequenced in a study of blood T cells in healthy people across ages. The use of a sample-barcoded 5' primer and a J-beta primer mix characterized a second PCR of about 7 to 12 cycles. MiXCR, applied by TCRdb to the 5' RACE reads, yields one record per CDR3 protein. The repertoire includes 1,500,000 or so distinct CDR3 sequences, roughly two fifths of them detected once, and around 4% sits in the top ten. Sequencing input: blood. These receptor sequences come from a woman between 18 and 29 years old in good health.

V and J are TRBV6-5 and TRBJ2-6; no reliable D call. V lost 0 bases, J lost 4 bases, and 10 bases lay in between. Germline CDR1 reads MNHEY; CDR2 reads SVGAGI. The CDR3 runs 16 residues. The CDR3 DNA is TGTGCCAGCAGTTACTCTACTACACTGGGGGCCAACGTCCTGACTTTC. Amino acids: CASSYSTTLGANVLTF.

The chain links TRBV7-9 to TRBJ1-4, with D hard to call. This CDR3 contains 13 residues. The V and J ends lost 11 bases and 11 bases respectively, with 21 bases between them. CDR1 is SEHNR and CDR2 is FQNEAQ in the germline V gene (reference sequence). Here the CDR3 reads CAGRGDLMKKLFF. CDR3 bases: TGTGCCGGTCGTGGCGACTTAATGAAGAAACTGTTTTTT. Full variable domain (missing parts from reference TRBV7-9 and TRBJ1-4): DTGVSQNPRHKITKRGQNVTFRCDPISEHNRLYWYRQTLGQGPEFLTYFQNEAQLEKSRLLSDRFSAERPKGSFSTLEIQRTEQGDSAMYLCAGRGDLMKKLFFGSGTQLSVL.

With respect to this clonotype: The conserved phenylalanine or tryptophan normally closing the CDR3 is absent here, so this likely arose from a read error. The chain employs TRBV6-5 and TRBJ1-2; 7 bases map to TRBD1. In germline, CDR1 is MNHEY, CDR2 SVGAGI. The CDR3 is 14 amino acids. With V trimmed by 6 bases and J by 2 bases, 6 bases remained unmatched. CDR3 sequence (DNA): TGTGCCAGCAGAGTAGACAGGGTGAACTATGGCTACACCGTC. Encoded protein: CASRVDRVNYGYTV.

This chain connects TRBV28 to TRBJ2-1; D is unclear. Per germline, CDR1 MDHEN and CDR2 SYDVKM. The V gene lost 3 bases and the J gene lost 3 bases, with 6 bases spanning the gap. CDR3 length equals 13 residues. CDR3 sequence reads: CASSFPNYNEQFF. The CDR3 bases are TGTGCCAGCAGTTTTCCCAACTACAATGAGCAGTTCTTC.

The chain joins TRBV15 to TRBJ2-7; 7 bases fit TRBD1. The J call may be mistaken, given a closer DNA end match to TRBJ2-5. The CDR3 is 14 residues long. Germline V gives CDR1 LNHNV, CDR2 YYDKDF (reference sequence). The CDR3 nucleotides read TGTGCCACCAGCAACCGGGACAGAGAAGAGACCCAGTACTTC. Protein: CATSNRDREETQYF.